These 5 T cell receptor beta chains were all obtained from the same sample, sequenced in a study. TCRdb fed the 5' RACE reads into MiXCR, producing one record per CDR3 protein. The sample lists fewer than 50,000 distinct CDR3 sequences; roughly 23% were seen once. The sorted Tregs were CD4+CD25+CD127-/low cells. Input material: Tregs sorted from a lymph node. The source is a female donor with breast cancer.

The chain couples TRBV4-1 to TRBJ2-1; 10 positions agree with TRBD2. CDR1 and CDR2 (germline): MGHRA, YSYEKL. J lost 1 base, V lost 1 base, and 13 bases had no gene match. The CDR3 loop spans 20 amino acids. The CDR3 loop reads CASSQVFPAGGPGSYNEQFF. CDR3 DNA: TGCGCCAGCAGCCAAGTGTTCCCAGCGGGAGGGCCCGGGTCCTACAATGAGCAGTTCTTC.

This sequence joins TRBV4-2 and TRBJ2-1; D gene uncertain. CDR1 is LGHNA, CDR2 YNFKEQ, per germline. The V end was cut by 3 bases, the J end by 6 bases, with 15 bases between. The CDR3 consists of 15 residues. CDR3 nucleotide sequence: TGTGCCAGCAGCCAGTCCGAGACTCCAATCAATGAGCAGTTCTTC. Translating gives CASSQSETPINEQFF.

This clonotype was seen just once. A much larger clone lies a single base off, so this may be a read error. V usage is TRBV20-1 and J usage is TRBJ1-5; D is uncertain. Germline loops: CDR1 DFQATT, CDR2 SNEGSKA (reference sequence). The CDR3 contains 14 residues. CDR3 DNA: TGCAGTGCTAGAGACCTATCTGGGAATCGGCCCCAGCATTTT. Residues: CSARDLSGNRPQHF.

Ten or more counts support this clonotype. The chain joins TRBV5-1 to TRBJ2-1; either TRBD1 or TRBD2 may supply D (5 bases each). Trimming stripped 3 bases from V and 5 bases from J, with 9 bases between. The V gene's germline CDR1 is SGHRS and CDR2 YFSETQ. The CDR3 contains 13 residues. CDR3 region: CASSWDRHNEQFF. As DNA, the CDR3 is TGCGCCAGCAGCTGGGACCGTCACAATGAGCAGTTCTTC.

The table lists this clonotype with many counts. The V call is TRBV4-1, the J call TRBJ1-3; possibly TRBD1 for D (6 bases). Per germline, CDR1 MGHRA and CDR2 YSYEKL. V was clipped by 4 bases and J by 0 bases, with 13 bases between them. The CDR3 has 16 residues. The CDR3 coding sequence is TGCGCCAGCAGCCCCCGGGGGGGCGACTCTGGAAACACCATATATTTT. It specifies CASSPRGGDSGNTIYF.